What follows is one TCR beta chain and its context. Antigen: not known. The data originate from a study of Ad26.COV2.S vaccination and SARS-CoV-2 variants. Study summary: The donor belonged to the COV1001 Ad26.COV2.S trial arm. The authors gave Ad26.COV2.S intramuscularly, either once or twice 56 days apart. Study outcomes and limitations: It was reported that spike-specific CD8+ and CD4+ T cell responses were substantially broad after vaccination.

Using immunoSEQ multiplex PCR, the repertoire was profiled, and TCRdb retains in-frame clones only, with some absent. The sample lists hundreds of thousands of clones, 89% seen once, with approximately 1.5% in the top ten. CDR3 length equals 14 residues. The germline V gene encodes CDR1 LNHDA and CDR2 SQIVND (reference sequence). V shed 5 bases, J shed 5 bases, and the junction held 7 bases outside the gene matches. The treatment: roughly 19 received Ad26.COV2.S at low or high dose, single or two shots; about 5 received placebo; per-sample allocation not given. Sampling occurred on day 63 after the first vaccine or placebo injection. In Boston, an adult donor aged 18-55 years took part.

Source: peripheral blood, taken in a trial of Ad26.COV2.S vaccine versus placebo. The sequence was collected from a person between 18 and 59 years old who received the Ad26.COV2.S COVID-19 vaccine or a placebo. The chain couples TRBV19 to TRBJ2-5; 8 nucleotides align to TRBD1. This CDR3 reads CASSSTGVAETQYF. DNA of the CDR3: TGTGCCAGTAGTTCGACAGGGGTCGCGGAGACCCAGTACTTC.